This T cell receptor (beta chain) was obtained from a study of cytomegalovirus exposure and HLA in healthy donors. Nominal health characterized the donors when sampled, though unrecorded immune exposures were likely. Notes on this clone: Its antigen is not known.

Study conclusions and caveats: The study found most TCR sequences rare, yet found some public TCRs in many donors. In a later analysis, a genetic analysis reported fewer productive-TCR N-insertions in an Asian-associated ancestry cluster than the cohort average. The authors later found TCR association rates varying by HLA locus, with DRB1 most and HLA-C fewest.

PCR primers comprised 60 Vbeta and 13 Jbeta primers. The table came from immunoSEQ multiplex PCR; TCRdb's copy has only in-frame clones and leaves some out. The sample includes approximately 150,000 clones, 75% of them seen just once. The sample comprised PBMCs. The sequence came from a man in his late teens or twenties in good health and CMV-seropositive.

This CDR3 is CASSTTGTSPIYEQYF. The DNA of the CDR3 is TGTGCCAGCTCTACGACAGGGACTAGCCCTATATACGAGCAGTACTTC. The chain carries TRBV18 and TRBJ2-7; 9 bases map to TRBD2. Losses at the gene ends were 6 bases for V and 4 bases for J; bases not matched to a gene: 13. Germline CDR1 is KGHSH and CDR2 is LQKENI. CDR3 length equals 16 residues.